Listed below are T cell receptor beta chains from one sample, sequenced in a study of blood T cell repertoires in COVID-19. TCRdb's table, derived via immunoSEQ multiplex PCR, lists solely in-frame clones and lacks some. The data contain 110,000 or so clones, 87% of them singletons. The sequenced sample consisted of peripheral blood. The receptors were gathered from a woman in her 50s with acute or convalescent COVID-19. Both conserved end residues are part of each CDR3. The D gene is left open where the match is weak. Size tells how often a clone was seen (once, few, many) or the class of an expanded clone, and some rows leave it out.

CDR3nt: TGTGCCAGCAGTCCCATCTACGAGCAGTACTTC
CDR3aa: CASSPIYEQYF
d_gene: NA
j_gene: TRBJ2-7
v_gene: TRBV2
abundance: NA

CDR3nt: TGTGCCAGCAGCTACGGGACAGTCCGCTATGGCTACACCTTC
CDR3aa: CASSYGTVRYGYTF
d_gene: TRBD1
j_gene: TRBJ1-2
v_gene: TRBV7-9
abundance: NA

CDR3nt: TGTGCCAGCTCACCGCCAGGCATCTCCTACGAGCAGTACTTC
CDR3aa: CASSPPGISYEQYF
d_gene: NA
j_gene: TRBJ2-7
v_gene: TRBV18
abundance: NA

CDR3nt: TGTGCCAGCAGCGTAACAGACAATGAGCAGTTCTTC
CDR3aa: CASSVTDNEQFF
d_gene: NA
j_gene: TRBJ2-1
v_gene: TRBV9
abundance: NA

CDR3nt: TGTGCCTGTTCGGGACTAGCGGGAGTTGGGCAGTACTTC
CDR3aa: CACSGLAGVGQYF
d_gene: TRBD2
j_gene: TRBJ2-7
v_gene: TRBV30
abundance: NA

CDR3nt: TGTGCCAGCAGTCCCAGGTACGAGCAGTACTTC
CDR3aa: CASSPRYEQYF
d_gene: NA
j_gene: TRBJ2-7
v_gene: TRBV2
abundance: NA

CDR3nt: TGTGCCAGCAGCTCGTACAGGGGACGAACCAATGAAAAACTGTTTTTT
CDR3aa: CASSSYRGRTNEKLFF
d_gene: TRBD1
j_gene: TRBJ1-4
v_gene: TRBV11-3
abundance: NA

CDR3nt: TGTGCCAGTAGTACGGTTGGGGGACTCAACGGGGAGCTGTTTTTT
CDR3aa: CASSTVGGLNGELFF
d_gene: NA
j_gene: TRBJ2-2
v_gene: TRBV19
abundance: NA

CDR3nt: TGTGCCACCAGTGACGACAGGGGGCCAGCCAAAAACATTCAGTACTTC
CDR3aa: CATSDDRGPAKNIQYF
d_gene: TRBD1
j_gene: TRBJ2-4
v_gene: TRBV24-1
abundance: NA

CDR3nt: TGTGCCATCAGTGAGTCTTGGGACAGGGATAACTATGGCTACACCTTC
CDR3aa: CAISESWDRDNYGYTF
d_gene: TRBD1
j_gene: TRBJ1-2
v_gene: TRBV10-3
abundance: NA

CDR3nt: TGTGCCAGCTCCAAGACAGGGGGCGCGTACGAGCAGTACTTC
CDR3aa: CASSKTGGAYEQYF
d_gene: TRBD1
j_gene: TRBJ2-7
v_gene: TRBV18
abundance: NA

CDR3nt: TGCAGCGTCCTCGGGGGGGCAGGGCAAGAGACCCAGTACTTC
CDR3aa: CSVLGGAGQETQYF
d_gene: TRBD2
j_gene: TRBJ2-5
v_gene: TRBV29-1
abundance: NA

CDR3nt: TGTGCCAGCAGCTTTAGGGGCACTGGGGCCAACGTCCTGACTTTC
CDR3aa: CASSFRGTGANVLTF
d_gene: NA
j_gene: TRBJ2-6
v_gene: TRBV5-4
abundance: NA

CDR3nt: TGTGCCAGCAGCTCAGCGGGGTCGAACACTGAAGCTTTCTTT
CDR3aa: CASSSAGSNTEAFF
d_gene: NA
j_gene: TRBJ1-1
v_gene: TRBV11-2
abundance: many

CDR3nt: TGTGCCATCAGTGTTGACAGATCTAACTATGGCTACACCTTC
CDR3aa: CAISVDRSNYGYTF
d_gene: NA
j_gene: TRBJ1-2
v_gene: TRBV10-3
abundance: NA

CDR3nt: TGTGCCATCAGTGGGCGCGGGGGTCGGTACGAGCAGTACTTC
CDR3aa: CAISGRGGRYEQYF
d_gene: TRBD2
j_gene: TRBJ2-7
v_gene: TRBV10-3
abundance: NA

CDR3nt: TGTGCCAGCTCACCATCGGTCGCGAGCGGGACATCCCCCGGGGAGCTGTTTTTT
CDR3aa: CASSPSVASGTSPGELFF
d_gene: NA
j_gene: TRBJ2-2
v_gene: TRBV18
abundance: NA

CDR3nt: TGTGCTAGTGGCCCGACAGGGACTGAAAAACTGTTTTTT
CDR3aa: CASGPTGTEKLFF
d_gene: TRBD1
j_gene: TRBJ1-4
v_gene: TRBV12-5
abundance: NA

CDR3nt: TGCGCCAGCAGCTTGGCCCAGGGTTCCATGAACACTGAAGCTTTCTTT
CDR3aa: CASSLAQGSMNTEAFF
d_gene: NA
j_gene: TRBJ1-1
v_gene: TRBV5-1
abundance: NA

CDR3nt: TGTGCCACCAGCAGAGCCGGGAACACTGAAGCTTTCTTT
CDR3aa: CATSRAGNTEAFF
d_gene: NA
j_gene: TRBJ1-1
v_gene: TRBV15
abundance: NA

CDR3nt: TGTGCCAGTAGGGACAGGGGGTTTTCACCCCTCCACTTT
CDR3aa: CASRDRGFSPLHF
d_gene: TRBD1
j_gene: TRBJ1-6
v_gene: TRBV19
abundance: NA

CDR3nt: TGTGCCAGCAGCTCCCGCAGGATTCCGAACACTGAAGCTTTCTTT
CDR3aa: CASSSRRIPNTEAFF
d_gene: NA
j_gene: TRBJ1-1
v_gene: TRBV14
abundance: NA

CDR3nt: TGTGCCAGCAGCTTAAATCCAACCGGGGGGGGCTACGAGCAGTACTTC
CDR3aa: CASSLNPTGGGYEQYF
d_gene: TRBD2
j_gene: TRBJ2-7
v_gene: TRBV7-6
abundance: NA

CDR3nt: TGTGCCAGCCAGACAGGGATAACGGAAGCTTTCTTT
CDR3aa: CASQTGITEAFF
d_gene: TRBD1
j_gene: TRBJ1-1
v_gene: TRBV7-9
abundance: NA

CDR3nt: TGCGCCAGCAGCACCTTTGCGGGAGGGGACTACGAGCAGTACTTC
CDR3aa: CASSTFAGGDYEQYF
d_gene: TRBD2
j_gene: TRBJ2-7
v_gene: TRBV4-3
abundance: NA

CDR3nt: TGTGCCCTAGGACCCGGGCAGGGAGGGGAGAACACTGAAGCTTTCTTT
CDR3aa: CALGPGQGGENTEAFF
d_gene: NA
j_gene: TRBJ1-1
v_gene: TRBV24-1
abundance: NA

CDR3nt: TGTGCCAGCAGCCAAACCGGGACAGGCAGAATGAACACTGAAGCTTTCTTT
CDR3aa: CASSQTGTGRMNTEAFF
d_gene: TRBD1
j_gene: TRBJ1-1
v_gene: TRBV6-2/TRBV6-3
abundance: NA

CDR3nt: TGTGCCAGCAGTTACCGGACTAGCGGCACCGGGGAGCTGTTTTTT
CDR3aa: CASSYRTSGTGELFF
d_gene: TRBD2
j_gene: TRBJ2-2
v_gene: TRBV6-5
abundance: once

CDR3nt: TGTGCCAGCTCCCGGGGACAGCTGAGCTCTGGAAACACCATATATTTT
CDR3aa: CASSRGQLSSGNTIYF
d_gene: TRBD1
j_gene: TRBJ1-3
v_gene: TRBV18
abundance: once

CDR3nt: TGTGCCAGCAGTGAGGACAGGGGATCCTATGGCTACACCTTC
CDR3aa: CASSEDRGSYGYTF
d_gene: TRBD1
j_gene: TRBJ1-2
v_gene: TRBV28
abundance: once

CDR3nt: TGTGCCAGCAGCTCCTGGGGCAGGGAAGCCTACGAGCAGTACTTC
CDR3aa: CASSSWGREAYEQYF
d_gene: NA
j_gene: TRBJ2-7
v_gene: TRBV11-1
abundance: NA

CDR3nt: TGTGCCAGCAGTTTCCAGGGGTCTCAGAATCAGCCCCAGCATTTT
CDR3aa: CASSFQGSQNQPQHF
d_gene: NA
j_gene: TRBJ1-5
v_gene: TRBV28
abundance: NA

CDR3nt: TGTGCCAGCAGCAAACAGGGGTCACCCCTCCACTTT
CDR3aa: CASSKQGSPLHF
d_gene: TRBD1
j_gene: TRBJ1-6
v_gene: TRBV7-2
abundance: NA

CDR3nt: TGCGCCAGCAGCTTGGGACAGGCTAATGAAAAACTGTTTTTT
CDR3aa: CASSLGQANEKLFF
d_gene: NA
j_gene: TRBJ1-4
v_gene: TRBV5-1
abundance: NA

CDR3nt: TGTGCCAGCAGTTACTGGGGCGACAATGAGCAGTTCTTC
CDR3aa: CASSYWGDNEQFF
d_gene: NA
j_gene: TRBJ2-1
v_gene: TRBV6-6
abundance: NA

CDR3nt: TGTGCCAGCAGCTTGGAGGGATGGGGGCGGAATTCACCCCTCCACTTT
CDR3aa: CASSLEGWGRNSPLHF
d_gene: NA
j_gene: TRBJ1-6
v_gene: TRBV5-8
abundance: few

CDR3nt: TGTGCCAGCAGCTTGCAGGGGGCAAGCACAGATACGCAGTATTTT
CDR3aa: CASSLQGASTDTQYF
d_gene: TRBD1
j_gene: TRBJ2-3
v_gene: TRBV5-8
abundance: NA

CDR3nt: TGTGCCAGTGGGACTAGCGGGACCTACGAGCAGTACTTC
CDR3aa: CASGTSGTYEQYF
d_gene: TRBD2
j_gene: TRBJ2-7
v_gene: TRBV19
abundance: NA

CDR3nt: TGTGCCAGCACCGCCGCCGGGAAAGAGACCCAGTACTTC
CDR3aa: CASTAAGKETQYF
d_gene: NA
j_gene: TRBJ2-5
v_gene: TRBV12-3/TRBV12-4
abundance: NA